These 14 T cell receptor beta chains share one sample of origin, sequenced in a study of T cell repertoires in cytomegalovirus infection. TCRdb reanalysed the reads using MiXCR and keeps one entry per CDR3 protein. The sample lists 800,000 to 950,000 distinct CDR3 sequences, approximately 32% occurring once. No antigen is known for these receptors. The sequences come from cultured CD8+ T cells from PBMCs, collected from culture after CMV antigen stimulation. These receptors were obtained from a human donor in good health (CMV status not recorded). Some clones in this sample may be carry-over from other donors' samples.

The chain has TRBV7-9 and TRBJ1-5; D gene unclear. V was clipped by 4 bases and J by 9 bases, with 10 bases between them. The CDR3 has 12 amino acids. CDR1 and CDR2 (germline): SEHNR, FQNEAQ (reference sequence). This CDR3 reads CASSSPNGPQHF. In nucleotides, the CDR3 is TGTGCCAGCAGCTCCCCCAATGGGCCCCAGCATTTT.

The gene calls are TRBV7-3 and TRBJ1-2; TRBD1 agrees at 7 bases. The V segment lost 5 bases and the J segment 7 bases; nucleotides outside the gene matches: 7. This CDR3 comprises 13 residues. Germline lookup yields CDR1 SGHTA and CDR2 FQGTGA. The CDR3 DNA reads as TGTGCCAGCAGCGCGGGACAGCCAGTTGGCTACACCTTC. Translated, it gives CASSAGQPVGYTF.

The chain carries TRBV19 and TRBJ2-1, with D maybe TRBD2 (5 bases). There are 19 residues in the CDR3. From germline, CDR1 is LNHDA and CDR2 SQIVND (reference sequence). V was shortened by 2 bases and J by 8 bases, with 28 bases between the two germline ends. CDR3 amino acids: CASSIPFEWTGLSRDEQFF. The CDR3, as DNA: TGTGCCAGTAGTATACCTTTTGAGTGGACTGGCCTTTCAAGGGATGAGCAGTTCTTC.

In this sample, this clonotype turned up a few times. V gene TRBV7-3 combines with J gene TRBJ2-3; 11 bases match TRBD2. The germline V gene has CDR1 SGHTA and CDR2 FQGTGA. This CDR3 region has 15 residues. V trimming: 5 bases; J trimming: 2 bases; junction bases outside the gene matches: 3. The CDR3 DNA is TGTGCCAGCAGCATTAGCGGGGGGGTCACAGATACGCAGTATTTT. Translating it yields CASSISGGVTDTQYF.

This clonotype occurred a few times. CDR3 in amino acids: CAISEGGYGNTIYF. In nucleotides, the CDR3 is TGTGCCATCAGTGAAGGAGGGTATGGAAACACCATATATTTT. The chain recombines TRBV10-3 with TRBJ1-3; D uncertain. CDR1 and CDR2 from the germline V gene are ENHRY and SYGVKD. The V gene lost 3 bases and the J gene lost 3 bases, with 9 bases spanning the gap. The CDR3 is 14 amino acids.

The chain employs TRBV6-8 and TRBJ1-2; D remains ambiguous. With 2 bases removed from V and 3 bases from J, the gap between germline ends came to 16 bases. Germline V gene lookup returns CDR1 MNHGY and CDR2 SAAAGT. The CDR3 is 16 amino acids. DNA of the CDR3: TGTGCCAGCAGTTACCTCCTGTGGCGTTCTGACTATGGCTACACCTTC. Translated, it gives CASSYLLWRSDYGYTF.

The CDR3 is CASSYGDNPERDNYGYTF. CDR3 nucleotide sequence: TGTGCCAGCAGTTACGGCGATAACCCTGAGAGGGATAACTATGGCTACACCTTC. V is TRBV6-6 and J is TRBJ1-2; no definite D call. The V end was cut by 2 bases, the J end by 1 base, with 20 bases between. The CDR3 is 18 residues long. The germline V gene has CDR1 MNHNY and CDR2 SVGAGI (reference sequence).

Turning to this clonotype: A read error may be the cause here, since a much bigger clone is one base away. The chain uses TRBV7-2 and TRBJ2-7, with D uncertain. Germline V gene sequence: CDR1 SGHTA, CDR2 FQGNSA. CDR3 length: 13 amino acids. CDR3 sequence reads: CVSTLWGSYEQYF. The CDR3, as DNA: TGTGTCAGCACCCTGTGGGGCTCCTACGAGCAGTACTTC.

This clonotype was found a few times. The chain is built from TRBV2 and TRBJ2-7; TRBD1 or TRBD2 may be the D gene (5 bases each). CDR1 is SNHLY and CDR2 is FYNNEI in the germline V gene. CDR3 length equals 12 residues. Deletions cut 7 bases from V and 4 bases from J, with 11 bases between. CDR3 sequence: CASIGTSYEQYF. The DNA for the CDR3 is TGTGCCAGCATCGGGACCTCTTACGAGCAGTACTTC.

The rearrangement uses TRBV20-1 and TRBJ2-5; D unresolved. V gave up 0 bases and J gave up 2 bases, with 13 bases separating them. The germline CDR1 and CDR2 sequences are DFQATT and SNEGSKA (reference sequence). The CDR3 is made up of 15 amino acids. For the CDR3, the DNA is TGCAGTGCTAGAGATCCCCCGAAGGCGCAAGAGACCCAGTACTTC. Translated, it gives CSARDPPKAQETQYF.

This clonotype appeared many times. V gene TRBV7-9 combines with J gene TRBJ1-1, with TRBD1 identical over 7 bases. The CDR3 is 14 residues long. Trimming cost V 7 bases and J 4 bases; bases outside gene matches: 9. Germline loops: CDR1 SEHNR, CDR2 FQNEAQ (reference sequence). The CDR3 DNA reads as TGTGCCAGCACCCGAACAGGGGTGCTCACTGAAGCTTTCTTT. Its translation: CASTRTGVLTEAFF.

The chain joins TRBV7-8 to TRBJ1-5; D may be TRBD1 (5 bases). CDR3 size: 19 residues. Between the trimmed V and J ends, which lost 3 bases and 0 bases, there was a span of 21 bases. CDR1 and CDR2 from the germline V gene are SGHVS and FQNEAQ. CDR3 sequence reads: CASSFLLWGEGNSNQPQHF. CDR3 coding DNA: TGTGCCAGCAGCTTCCTATTATGGGGGGAAGGGAATAGCAATCAGCCCCAGCATTTT.

This clonotype was observed a handful of times. The chain combines TRBV6-2 or TRBV6-3 with TRBJ2-2, with 8 bases aligning to TRBD2. V lost 0 bases to trimming and J lost 4 bases; unmatched junction nucleotides: 1. The CDR3 runs 15 residues. Looked up from germline, CDR1 is MNHEY and CDR2 is SVGEGT. In DNA, the CDR3 is TGTGCCAGCAGTTACTCTAGCGGGGTCACCGGGGAGCTGTTTTTT. Protein product: CASSYSSGVTGELFF.

The table lists this clonotype with a few counts. The J gene is TRBJ2-2, the V gene TRBV7-6; 8 nucleotides line up with TRBD1. The ends lost 6 bases at V and 4 bases at J; junction bases unmatched: 7. CDR3 size: 15 residues. Germline CDR1 and CDR2: SGHVS and FNYEAQ. The CDR3 is CASSQGAPGTGELFF. As DNA, the CDR3 is TGTGCCAGCAGTCAGGGGGCGCCGGGCACCGGGGAGCTGTTTTTT.